The 22 T cell receptor beta chains reported below all come from one sample, sequenced in a study of blood T cell repertoires in COVID-19. Here immunoSEQ multiplex PCR was the method, and the copy in TCRdb shows in-frame clones only, minus some. The profile shows about 300,000 clones, 85% to 90% of them singletons. The specimen sequenced was PBMCs or T cells enriched from blood (not recorded which). These receptors came from a man younger than 40 who had recovered from COVID-19.

In nucleotides, the CDR3 is TGTGCCAGCAGTGAAGCGGCAGGCTCCTACGAGCAGTACTTC. It encodes CASSEAAGSYEQYF. This chain uses TRBV2 with TRBJ2-7; no clear D gene. Trimming took off 0 bases at V and 0 bases at J, with 6 bases between the two ends. CDR1 is SNHLY and CDR2 is FYNNEI in the germline V gene. The CDR3 has 14 residues.

This chain uses TRBV2 with TRBJ2-3, with 14 bases fitting TRBD2. The V gene end was trimmed by 6 bases and the J gene end by 4 bases; junction bases not matched to a gene: 12. Germline CDR1 SNHLY, CDR2 FYNNEI. The CDR3 extends over 18 amino acids. CDR3 in DNA: TGTGCCAGCAGACGCACCCACTTGACTAGCGGGAGGGCAGATACGCAGTATTTT. This translates into CASRRTHLTSGRADTQYF.

This chain links TRBV11-3 with TRBJ2-2; D call uncertain. Per germline, CDR1 SGHNT and CDR2 YENEEA. The CDR3 consists of 18 residues. Trimming pared 1 base from V and 4 bases from J, leaving 19 bases between. The CDR3, as DNA: TGTGCCAGCAGCTTAGTTGTTAACAGTGCCCCGAGCACCGGGGAGCTGTTTTTT. This sequence encodes CASSLVVNSAPSTGELFF.

J is TRBJ1-6 and V is TRBV6-1, with 10 bases that match TRBD1. CDR1 and CDR2 from the germline V gene are MNHNS and SASEGT. Trimming removed 5 bases from V and 7 bases from J; junction bases left unmatched: 2. This CDR3 comprises 14 residues. The CDR3 DNA sequence: TGTGCCAGCAGTAAGGACAGGGGGAATTCACCCCTCCACTTT. Its protein product is CASSKDRGNSPLHF.

The genes are TRBV28 and TRBJ2-3; 8 positions agree with TRBD1. Unmatched junction bases numbered 12, after V lost 3 bases and J lost 4 bases. In germline, CDR1 is MDHEN, CDR2 SYDVKM. The CDR3 consists of 17 residues. The CDR3 DNA reads TGTGCCAGCAGTTTCCGCAGGGGGCGCGGGTTCCCAGATACGCAGTATTTT. It translates to CASSFRRGRGFPDTQYF.

This chain joins TRBV30 and TRBJ2-3, with D unresolved. V lost 3 bases to trimming and J lost 6 bases, with 10 bases between them. CDR3 length: 12 amino acids. Germline V gene sequence: CDR1 GTSNPN, CDR2 SVGIG (reference sequence). DNA of the CDR3: TGTGCCTGGAGCGGTCTAACGGATACGCAGTATTTT. Protein sequence: CAWSGLTDTQYF.

The chain links TRBV7-8 to TRBJ1-5; 8 nucleotides align to TRBD1. The CDR3 sequence is 15 residues long. The V gene end was trimmed by 4 bases and the J gene end by 4 bases; junction bases not matched to a gene: 6. Germline lookup yields CDR1 SGHVS and CDR2 FQNEAQ. This CDR3 reads CASSWGTGNNQPQHF. The CDR3 nucleotides are TGTGCCAGCAGCTGGGGGACAGGAAATAATCAGCCCCAGCATTTT.

The chain's CDR3 is CAWNGGAYEQYF. Here the CDR3 DNA reads TGTGCCTGGAACGGCGGGGCGTACGAGCAGTACTTC. The chain carries TRBV30 and TRBJ2-7; tentative D call: TRBD2 (6 bases). This CDR3 region has 12 residues. CDR1 and CDR2 (germline): GTSNPN, SVGIG (reference sequence). Trimming took off 4 bases at V and 4 bases at J, with 11 bases between the two ends.

The V gene is TRBV5-1, the J gene TRBJ2-2, with 11 bases lining up with TRBD2. The junction had 16 bases not matched to a gene; V was cut back by 4 bases and J by 5 bases. Germline-derived CDR1 and CDR2 are SGHRS and YFSETQ. The CDR3 contains 19 residues. CDR3 bases: TGCGCCAGCAGCCCGACTAGGACTAGCGGGTACTCGAGGACCGGGGAGCTGTTTTTT. Translation gives CASSPTRTSGYSRTGELFF. Based on the CDR3 plus reference TRBV5-1 and TRBJ2-2, the full variable domain is KAGVTQTPRYLIKTRGQQVTLSCSPISGHRSVSWYQQTPGQGLQFLFEYFSETQRNKGNFPGRFSGRQFSNSRSEMNVSTLELGDSALYLCASSPTRTSGYSRTGELFFGEGSRLTVL.

The V and J genes are TRBV2 and TRBJ1-4; unclear D gene. V shed 9 bases and J shed 0 bases, with 11 bases lying between them. The CDR3 extends over 14 amino acids. Germline V CDR1 and CDR2: SNHLY, FYNNEI. CDR3 bases: TGTGCCAGAAGCGAGGGAGCAACTAATGAAAAACTGTTTTTT. It yields the protein CARSEGATNEKLFF. Based on the CDR3 plus reference TRBV2 and TRBJ1-4, the full variable domain is EPEVTQTPSHQVTQMGQEVILRCVPISNHLYFYWYRQILGQKVEFLVSFYNNEISEKSEIFDDQFSVERPDGSNFTLKIRSTKLEDSAMYFCARSEGATNEKLFFGSGTQLSVL.

The sample holds one count of this clone. V usage is TRBV6-2 or TRBV6-3 and J usage is TRBJ2-7; TRBD2 might be the D (5 bases). V was shortened by 3 bases and J by 3 bases, with 9 bases between the two germline ends. The germline gives CDR1 MNHEY, CDR2 SVGEGT. The CDR3 spans 13 residues. The CDR3 loop reads CASSYVGNYEQYF. The CDR3 nucleotides read TGTGCCAGCAGTTATGTCGGGAACTACGAGCAGTACTTC.

The chain recombines TRBV11-2 with TRBJ2-3; TRBD2 matches at 8 bases. From germline, CDR1 is SGHAT and CDR2 FQNNGV. The V gene end was trimmed by 4 bases and the J gene end by 4 bases; junction bases not matched to a gene: 7. The CDR3 sequence is 15 residues long. As DNA, the CDR3 is TGTGCCAGCAGCTACATAGCGGGAAGGTCAGATACGCAGTATTTT. This encodes CASSYIAGRSDTQYF.

CDR3 bases: TGTGCCACCGGGACAGCCAAATACAATGAGCAGTTCTTC. Translated, it gives CATGTAKYNEQFF. The V gene is TRBV24-1, the J gene TRBJ2-1; TRBD1 matches at 7 bases. Germline V gene sequence: CDR1 KGHDR, CDR2 SFDVKD. The CDR3 is made up of 13 amino acids. The trim removed 9 bases at V and 4 bases at J, leaving 5 bases unmatched.

The chain couples TRBV6-1 to TRBJ2-3; TRBD2 aligns across 12 bases. V was pared by 3 bases and J by 6 bases, with 10 bases of the junction left unmatched. CDR3 length: 17 residues. Germline V gene data show CDR1 as MNHNS and CDR2 as SASEGT. The CDR3 loop is CASSDRTSGVTPDTQYF. The CDR3, as DNA: TGTGCCAGCAGTGATAGGACTAGCGGGGTGACCCCGGATACGCAGTATTTT.

J is TRBJ1-1 and V is TRBV2; D ambiguous. CDR3 length: 10 amino acids. Between the trimmed V and J ends, which lost 4 bases and 6 bases, there was a span of 3 bases. Germline lookup yields CDR1 SNHLY and CDR2 FYNNEI. The CDR3 spells CASSAAEAFF. CDR3 coding DNA: TGTGCCAGCAGTGCAGCTGAAGCTTTCTTT.

The gene calls are TRBV4-1 and TRBJ1-3, with D possibly being TRBD1 (5 bases). In germline, CDR1 is MGHRA, CDR2 YSYEKL. The CDR3 has 18 amino acids. V was trimmed by 0 bases and J by 2 bases, leaving 17 bases between them. Here the CDR3 reads CASSQEGGEGRAGNTIYF. The DNA for the CDR3 is TGCGCCAGCAGCCAAGAAGGTGGGGAGGGCAGGGCTGGAAACACCATATATTTT.

A single count supports this clone. The V gene is TRBV27, the J gene TRBJ2-1; possibly TRBD1 for D (6 bases). In germline, CDR1 is MNHEY, CDR2 SMNVEV (reference sequence). Trimming took 3 bases from V and 8 from J, leaving 17 bases between them. The CDR3 extends over 15 amino acids. The CDR3 loop reads CASSFLGAGLDEQFF. CDR3 sequence (DNA): TGTGCCAGCAGTTTCCTGGGGGCAGGGCTGGATGAGCAGTTCTTC.

The chain carries TRBV2 and TRBJ1-1; 9 nucleotides match TRBD1. V shed 6 bases and J 1 base; nucleotides not matched to a gene: 3. This CDR3 comprises 14 residues. Germline V lookup: CDR1 SNHLY, CDR2 FYNNEI. The CDR3 protein is CASSWDRENTEAFF. As DNA, the CDR3 is TGTGCCAGCAGCTGGGACAGGGAGAACACTGAAGCTTTCTTT.

In its sample, this clone was seen once. V and J are TRBV10-1 and TRBJ1-2; D uncertain. V was clipped by 3 bases and J by 8 bases, with 13 bases between them. The CDR3 has 13 residues. In germline, CDR1 is WNHNN, CDR2 SYGVQD (reference sequence). The CDR3 spells CASSESSVTGYTF. CDR3 sequence (DNA): TGCGCCAGCAGTGAAAGCTCCGTCACGGGCTACACCTTC.

This clone was observed once. The CDR3 spells CASSSGTSGIDEQFF. CDR3 sequence (DNA): TGTGCCAGCAGCTCCGGGACTAGCGGGATCGATGAGCAGTTCTTC. This sequence joins TRBV11-3 and TRBJ2-1, with 13 bases that match TRBD2. Germline trimming cut 4 bases from V and 8 bases from J; bases unmatched to any gene: 5. Germline V gene data show CDR1 as SGHNT and CDR2 as YENEEA. The CDR3 length is 15 residues.

The chain is built from TRBV11-2 and TRBJ2-7; 7 nucleotides agree with TRBD2. The CDR3 runs to 15 residues. CDR1 SGHAT and CDR2 FQNNGV come from the germline V gene. J lost 2 bases, V lost 1 base, and 5 bases had no gene match. CDR3 loop: CASSLGGGSPYEQYF. Written as DNA, the CDR3 is TGTGCCAGCAGCTTAGGAGGCGGGAGCCCCTACGAGCAGTACTTC.

CDR3: CASSLGRGEQFF. CDR3 DNA: TGTGCCAGCAGCTTAGGACGGGGTGAGCAGTTCTTC. The chain uses TRBV11-3 and TRBJ2-1; TRBD2 might be the D (5 bases). CDR3 size: 12 residues. CDR1 SGHNT and CDR2 YENEEA come from the germline V gene. V was shortened by 1 base and J by 9 bases, with 7 bases between the two germline ends.